This T cell receptor (beta chain) was sequenced during a study of shared clonotypes between healthy human individuals. Naivety among CD8 cells was defined by CD45RO negativity and positive CCR7 selection, thereby excluding terminally differentiated effector memory CD45RA+ cells. The table came from immunoSEQ multiplex PCR; TCRdb's copy has only in-frame clones and leaves some out. Of approximately 2,200,000 clones listed, under 95% are singletons. Per germline, CDR1 MNHEY and CDR2 SVGAGI. The V and J ends lost 4 bases and 7 bases respectively, with 19 bases between them. The CDR3 consists of 15 residues.

The sequenced material came from naive CD8+ T cells from PBMCs. The TCR was taken from a man aged 18 to 35 in good health. Some clones in this sample may be carry-over from other donors' samples. The genes are TRBV6-5 and TRBJ2-5; weak D call: TRBD2 (5 bases). CDR3 region: CASSSPRLWPGTQYF. CDR3 in DNA: TGTGCCAGCAGTTCCCCCCGACTATGGCCCGGGACCCAGTACTTC.